This passage covers 12 T cell receptor beta chains from one sample sequenced in a study of CD8+CD57+ T cells in acquired aplastic anemia. Template material for TCR beta VDJ and CDR3 profiling consisted of genomic DNA. One entry per CDR3 protein, called by TCRdb with MiXCR from the reads. The repertoire holds a few hundred thousand distinct CDR3 sequences, with around 32% as singletons. Sequencing was carried out using sorted CD4+, CD8+, or CD8+CD57+ T cells (not recorded which) from PBMCs. The receptor source for this set is a human donor in good health, serving as a control.

This clonotype has at least ten counts. The chain recombines TRBV2 with TRBJ1-3; unclear D gene. Germline loops: CDR1 SNHLY, CDR2 FYNNEI. Trimming cost V 8 bases and J 4 bases, with 12 bases left between them. The CDR3 contains 13 residues. CDR3 region: CASAGREGNTIYF. For the CDR3, the DNA is TGTGCCAGCGCGGGGAGGGAGGGAAACACCATATATTTT.

In this sample, this clonotype turned up many times. The chain's CDR3 is CASSYVSWVPQHF. The CDR3, as DNA: TGTGCCAGCAGTTACGTGTCGTGGGTGCCCCAGCATTTT. V usage is TRBV6-2 or TRBV6-3 and J usage is TRBJ1-5, with D unclear. CDR3 size: 13 residues. Germline CDR1 reads MNHEY; CDR2 reads SVGEGT. V lost 2 bases to trimming and J lost 9 bases, with 11 bases between them.

This clonotype was seen more than once but under ten times. The chain recombines TRBV4-3 with TRBJ2-3, with D possibly TRBD2 on 5 matching bases. The CDR3 sequence is 16 residues long. V gave up 0 bases and J gave up 5 bases, with 15 bases separating them. Germline CDR1 and CDR2: LGHNA and YSLEER. The CDR3 region is CASSQDVGVGVDTQYF. DNA for the CDR3: TGCGCCAGCAGCCAAGACGTCGGGGTCGGAGTAGATACGCAGTATTTT.

There are many counts of this clonotype. The chain uses TRBV5-1 and TRBJ2-1, with 9 bases that match TRBD1. The CDR3 loop spans 15 amino acids. J was trimmed by 8 bases and V by 3 bases; bases with no gene match: 9. Germline assignment: CDR1 SGHRS and CDR2 YFSETQ. DNA of the CDR3: TGCGCCAGCAGCTCGACCGGGACAGGGATGTATGAGCAGTTCTTC. It codes for CASSSTGTGMYEQFF.

A word on this clonotype: A much more abundant neighbour one base away suggests this may be a read error. Without the conserved terminal phenylalanine or tryptophan, this CDR3 likely stems from a read error. V usage is TRBV20-1 and J usage is TRBJ2-1; D possibly corresponds to TRBD2 (5 bases). Germline V gene lookup returns CDR1 DFQATT and CDR2 SNEGSKA (reference sequence). This CDR3 region has 11 residues. V was clipped by 5 bases and J by 9 bases, with 11 bases between them. CDR3 in DNA: TGCAGTGCTCGGACTCCCGGTGAGCAGTTCTCC. Translating gives CSARTPGEQFS.

In this sample, this clonotype turned up a few times. The CDR3 here is CASSVTGYGYTF. The CDR3 bases are TGTGCCAGCAGCGTGACAGGGTATGGCTACACCTTC. The chain has TRBV7-9 and TRBJ1-2; 7 bases match TRBD1. V shed 5 bases, J shed 5 bases, and the junction held 2 bases outside the gene matches. The CDR3 covers 12 residues. Germline CDR1 SEHNR, CDR2 FQNEAQ (reference sequence).

This clonotype was observed many times. V usage is TRBV10-3 and J usage is TRBJ2-7; D possibly corresponds to TRBD2 (6 bases). V lost 6 bases and J lost 4, with 16 bases in between. Looked up from germline, CDR1 is ENHRY and CDR2 is SYGVKD. The CDR3 has 14 residues. CDR3 in amino acids: CAIRPNGGTYEQYF. CDR3 bases: TGTGCCATCAGACCAAACGGGGGAACTTACGAGCAGTACTTC.

This rearrangement joins TRBV7-9 to TRBJ1-2; no definite D call. Germline loops: CDR1 SEHNR, CDR2 FQNEAQ (reference sequence). This CDR3 is built from 13 residues. V lost 5 bases, J lost 5 bases, and 12 bases lay in between. The CDR3 sequence: CASSAEADYGYTF. The CDR3 DNA sequence: TGTGCCAGCAGCGCAGAGGCTGATTATGGCTACACCTTC.

This clonotype was seen repeatedly, ten times or more. This sequence joins TRBV9 and TRBJ2-5, with D maybe TRBD2 (6 bases). V shed 2 bases and J shed 1 base, with 9 bases lying between them. In germline, CDR1 is SGDLS, CDR2 YYNGEE. The CDR3 length is 14 residues. DNA of the CDR3: TGTGCCAGCAGCGTGGGGGGTTTCCAAGAGACCCAGTACTTC. Its protein is CASSVGGFQETQYF.

A note on this clonotype: The CDR3 does not end in the conserved phenylalanine or tryptophan, so this is likely a read error. CDR3 DNA sequence: TGTGCCACCAGTGATTCTCGGACAGGGATGAGCTCCTACGAGCAGTACCTC. This gives the protein CATSDSRTGMSSYEQYL. This sequence joins TRBV10-3 and TRBJ2-7; TRBD1 matches at 8 bases. The CDR3 runs 17 residues. Germline V gene sequence: CDR1 ENHRY, CDR2 SYGVKD.

The rearrangement uses TRBV19 and TRBJ1-1; no firm D call. CDR1 and CDR2 from the germline V gene are LNHDA and SQIVND (reference sequence). Between the trimmed V and J ends, which lost 11 bases and 5 bases, there was a span of 18 bases. This CDR3 contains 13 residues. The CDR3 is CAGRKGTGTEAFF. CDR3 coding DNA: TGTGCCGGAAGAAAAGGCACGGGTACTGAAGCTTTCTTT.

The V and J genes are TRBV3-1 and TRBJ2-5; 11 nucleotides align to TRBD1. The germline V gene has CDR1 LGHDT and CDR2 YNNKEL (reference sequence). The CDR3 has 16 amino acids. Unmatched junction bases numbered 6, after V lost 4 bases and J lost 2 bases. This chain's CDR3 is CASSPTGTGGQETQYF. CDR3 bases: TGTGCCAGCAGCCCCACCGGGACAGGGGGTCAAGAGACCCAGTACTTC.